These 21 T cell receptor beta chains originate from one sample sequenced in a study of radiotherapy plus CTLA-4 blockade in lung cancer. Profiled with immunoSEQ multiplex PCR; TCRdb holds only in-frame clones, not every one. The sample contains roughly 120,000 clones, just under 80% of which appear only once. This specimen consisted of peripheral blood, obtained from a patient treated with radiotherapy plus ipilimumab. The receptor set was obtained from a human donor with non-small cell lung cancer who had a partial response to radiotherapy plus ipilimumab.

The chain carries TRBV28 and TRBJ2-7; D is perhaps TRBD1 (6 bases). Trimming shortened V by 5 bases and J by 1 base, and 15 bases separated the two germline ends. This CDR3 region has 15 residues. The germline V gene encodes CDR1 MDHEN and CDR2 SYDVKM. CDR3 bases: TGTGCCAGCAGTGCAATCGGACAGACTTCCTACGAGCAGTACTTC. This gives the protein CASSAIGQTSYEQYF.

The rearrangement uses TRBV6-5 and TRBJ1-5; TRBD1 matches at 10 bases. The germline V gene has CDR1 MNHEY and CDR2 SVGAGI. Germline trimming cut 7 bases from V and 8 bases from J; bases unmatched to any gene: 5. The CDR3 extends over 13 amino acids. The CDR3 spells CASIDRGREPQHF. The DNA for the CDR3 is TGTGCCAGCATCGACAGGGGGCGTGAGCCCCAGCATTTT.

In regard to this clone: This same CDR3 is encoded by further DNA sequences in the sample. The chain has TRBV5-1 and TRBJ2-1; 9 bases line up with TRBD2. Trimming removed 2 bases from V and 1 base from J; junction bases left unmatched: 1. The germline V gene has CDR1 SGHRS and CDR2 YFSETQ. The CDR3 has 15 residues. The CDR3 DNA reads TGCGCCAGCAGCTTTAGCGGGAGTTCCTACAATGAGCAGTTCTTC. It codes for CASSFSGSSYNEQFF. Drawing the rest from reference TRBV5-1 and TRBJ2-1, the complete variable domain is KAGVTQTPRYLIKTRGQQVTLSCSPISGHRSVSWYQQTPGQGLQFLFEYFSETQRNKGNFPGRFSGRQFSNSRSEMNVSTLELGDSALYLCASSFSGSSYNEQFFGPGTRLTVL.

The chain recombines TRBV27 with TRBJ2-3; TRBD2 aligns across 15 bases. The V gene end was trimmed by 5 bases and the J gene end by 4 bases; junction bases not matched to a gene: 10. The CDR3 covers 18 residues. Germline values: CDR1 MNHEY, CDR2 SMNVEV (reference sequence). The CDR3 nucleotides are TGTGCCAGCAGTACCCGGACTAGCGGGAGGGCCCGTCCAGATACGCAGTATTTT. Residues: CASSTRTSGRARPDTQYF.

The chain uses TRBV7-2 and TRBJ2-1; 10 nucleotides match TRBD2. Trimming removed 5 bases from V and 4 bases from J; junction bases left unmatched: 8. CDR1 is SGHTA, CDR2 FQGNSA, per germline. The CDR3 sequence is 16 residues long. CDR3: CASSDRTSGQYNEQFF. The DNA of the CDR3 is TGTGCCAGCAGCGACCGGACTAGCGGACAATACAATGAGCAGTTCTTC.

This sequence joins TRBV6-5 and TRBJ1-4, with 9 nucleotides matching TRBD1. Germline-derived CDR1 and CDR2 are MNHEY and SVGAGI. The CDR3 covers 14 residues. The V and J ends lost 6 bases and 6 bases, in that order; junction bases with no gene match: 5. CDR3 residues: CASRPGTGYEKLFF. As DNA, the CDR3 is TGTGCCAGCAGACCCGGGACAGGGTATGAAAAACTGTTTTTT.

The chain employs TRBV6-4 and TRBJ2-3; 11 nucleotides match TRBD2. V was clipped by 2 bases and J by 2 bases; unmatched bases: 6. Germline assignment: CDR1 MRHNA and CDR2 SNTAGT. This CDR3 has 17 residues. The CDR3 sequence: CASSDLGTSGLTDTQYF. In DNA form, the CDR3 reads TGTGCCAGCAGTGACCTTGGGACTAGCGGCCTCACAGATACGCAGTATTTT.

The table lists this clone with a count of one. The rearrangement joins TRBV2 to TRBJ2-1; the match to TRBD2 covers 9 bases. CDR1 and CDR2 from the germline V gene are SNHLY and FYNNEI. The CDR3 has 16 amino acids. V shed 4 bases, J shed 0 bases, and the junction held 4 bases outside the gene matches. In nucleotides, the CDR3 is TGTGCCAGCAGTGGACTAGCGGCGAGCTCCTACAATGAGCAGTTCTTC. This codes for CASSGLAASSYNEQFF.

This chain joins TRBV28 and TRBJ1-2; 7 bases align to TRBD1. In germline, CDR1 is MDHEN, CDR2 SYDVKM. V lost 4 bases to trimming and J lost 0 bases; unmatched junction nucleotides: 5. This CDR3 has 15 residues. CDR3 in DNA: TGTGCCAGCAGTTCTCTCGGGACAGCTAACTATGGCTACACCTTC. Protein product: CASSSLGTANYGYTF.

V is TRBV15 and J is TRBJ2-7; D is possibly TRBD2 (5 bases). With 3 bases removed from V and 6 bases from J, the gap between germline ends came to 21 bases. CDR1 and CDR2 (germline): LNHNV, YYDKDF (reference sequence). The CDR3 is 16 amino acids. CDR3 bases: TGTGCCACCAGCAGCATCCAAAAGGCTCCAAGCGGCGAGCAGTACTTC. Amino acids: CATSSIQKAPSGEQYF.

This chain connects TRBV28 to TRBJ1-2, with 7 bases matching TRBD1. Germline-derived CDR1 and CDR2 are MDHEN and SYDVKM. This CDR3 contains 13 residues. V was clipped by 4 bases and J by 4 bases; unmatched bases: 3. This CDR3 reads CASSSQGFYGYTF. The CDR3 bases are TGTGCCAGCAGTTCACAGGGGTTCTATGGCTACACCTTC.

V is TRBV7-8 and J is TRBJ2-2, with 8 bases matching TRBD1. Per the germline V gene, CDR1 is SGHVS and CDR2 is FQNEAQ. V shed 5 bases and J 0 bases; nucleotides not matched to a gene: 2. The CDR3 is 15 residues long. The CDR3 loop is CASSPTGANTGELFF. The CDR3 DNA reads as TGTGCCAGCAGCCCGACAGGGGCGAACACCGGGGAGCTGTTTTTT.

Written as DNA, the CDR3 is TGTGCCAGCAGCTCGGCGGACAGGAGGGGACAGCCCCAGCATTTT. The encoded protein is CASSSADRRGQPQHF. The chain carries TRBV13 and TRBJ1-5; 7 bases match TRBD1. Germline CDR1 and CDR2: PRHDT and FYEKMQ (reference sequence). With 4 bases clipped from V and 7 bases from J, the junction kept 10 bases outside the gene matches. This CDR3 contains 15 residues.

J is TRBJ2-1 and V is TRBV5-1; 7 bases align to TRBD1. V gave up 4 bases and J gave up 8 bases; unmatched junction bases: 3. This CDR3 contains 12 residues. CDR1 is SGHRS and CDR2 is YFSETQ in the germline V gene. The CDR3 sequence is CASSRGQDEQFF. The DNA of the CDR3 is TGCGCCAGCAGCCGAGGACAGGATGAGCAGTTCTTC.

This sequence joins TRBV19 and TRBJ2-2; tentatively, D is TRBD1 (5 bases). V was trimmed by 8 bases and J by 6 bases, leaving 19 bases between them. CDR3 length: 15 amino acids. CDR1 LNHDA and CDR2 SQIVND come from the germline V gene (reference sequence). The CDR3 DNA reads TGTGCCAGTGGCCCTGAAAGGGGAAGTCCCGGGGAGCTGTTTTTT. Protein product: CASGPERGSPGELFF.

This clone turned up a few times. The CDR3 DNA sequence: TGTGCCACCAGCGGCTGGGGGCTAGCGGTCACAGATACGCAGTATTTT. Translating it yields CATSGWGLAVTDTQYF. The genes are TRBV15 and TRBJ2-3; perhaps TRBD2 as D (7 bases). From germline, CDR1 is LNHNV and CDR2 YYDKDF (reference sequence). The CDR3 is made up of 16 amino acids. V lost 5 bases to trimming and J lost 2 bases, with 17 bases between them.

The chain joins TRBV28 to TRBJ1-1; the D gene is possibly TRBD1 (6 bases). CDR1 is MDHEN, CDR2 SYDVKM, per germline. The ends were cut back, 7 bases at V and 6 bases at J, with 12 bases in the middle. CDR3 length: 12 residues. The CDR3 sequence is CASTTGYSEAFF. The CDR3 DNA is TGTGCCAGCACCACAGGGTACTCTGAAGCTTTCTTT.

In this sample, this clone turned up once. The chain uses TRBV2 and TRBJ1-1, with 10 bases fitting TRBD1. Germline CDR1 is SNHLY and CDR2 is FYNNEI. CDR3 size: 14 residues. Unmatched junction bases numbered 4, after V lost 5 bases and J lost 4 bases. Here the CDR3 reads CASSTTGGVTEAFF. The CDR3 nucleotides are TGTGCCAGCAGTACGACAGGGGGCGTCACTGAAGCTTTCTTT. Using reference TRBV2 and TRBJ1-1 for the parts outside the CDR3, the full variable domain is EPEVTQTPSHQVTQMGQEVILRCVPISNHLYFYWYRQILGQKVEFLVSFYNNEISEKSEIFDDQFSVERPDGSNFTLKIRSTKLEDSAMYFCASSTTGGVTEAFFGQGTRLTVV.

Comments on this clone: This same CDR3 is encoded by further DNA sequences in the sample. J is TRBJ2-1 and V is TRBV7-2; 11 bases agree with TRBD2. Germline trimming cut 0 bases from V and 8 bases from J; bases unmatched to any gene: 6. Germline V gene sequence: CDR1 SGHTA, CDR2 FQGNSA. This CDR3 is built from 16 residues. The CDR3 DNA sequence: TGTGCCAGCAGCTTAGCGCTACTAGCGGGAGCCCATGAGCAGTTCTTC. This encodes CASSLALLAGAHEQFF.

The V gene is TRBV19, the J gene TRBJ2-7; 7 nucleotides line up with TRBD2. This CDR3 region has 12 residues. Unmatched junction bases numbered 0, after V lost 3 bases and J lost 4 bases. The germline gives CDR1 LNHDA, CDR2 SQIVND (reference sequence). CDR3 coding DNA: TGTGCCAGTAGTATGGGAGGGTACGAGCAGTACTTC. Translation: CASSMGGYEQYF.

The chain employs TRBV27 and TRBJ2-1, with 14 bases aligning to TRBD2. The germline CDR1 and CDR2 sequences are MNHEY and SMNVEV (reference sequence). With V trimmed by 3 bases and J by 7 bases, 5 bases remained unmatched. The CDR3 contains 16 residues. CDR3 protein: CASSLGLAGAWNEQFF. For the CDR3, the DNA is TGTGCCAGCAGTTTGGGACTAGCGGGAGCATGGAATGAGCAGTTCTTC.